These 17 T cell receptor beta chains came from one sample sequenced in a study of human T cells and chemical hapten exposure (dated by TCRdb to the early 2020s). In the paper's terms, the time point label means: pre-sensitization, week 0. Per the publication, the treatment or condition label means: therapeutic diphenylcyclopropenone sensitization with weekly scalp DPC. Library preparation was by RACE. Instrument on record: NextSeq 500. In-frame beta chains were kept once TCRdb had trimmed the public reads at Q25 with fastp and called clones with MiXCR. Identical CDR3 proteins give one entry, which carries the most common genes and DNA. Counted in this sample were about 51,000 distinct CDR3 sequences; 9.4% of them appeared once. The top ten hold 14% of the sample. Sequencing was performed on whole blood, taken in connection with sensitization to the hapten diphenylcyclopropenone (DPC). These receptors all come from a woman in her 40s with alopecia areata. Some clones in this sample may be carry-over from other donors' samples.

This clonotype showed up many times. The chain is built from TRBV7-2 and TRBJ1-2; 12 bases map to TRBD1. J lost 7 bases, V lost 6 bases, and 6 bases had no gene match. This CDR3 region has 14 residues. Germline CDR1 reads SGHTA; CDR2 reads FQGNSA. CDR3 DNA: TGTGCCAGCAGGACCGGGACAGGGGGCGGTGGCTACACCTTC. Translation: CASRTGTGGGGYTF.

This clonotype was detected a few times. The V call is TRBV7-3, the J call TRBJ2-3; 7 positions agree with TRBD2. Unmatched junction bases numbered 5, after V lost 6 bases and J lost 5 bases. This CDR3 has 13 residues. Germline CDR1 reads SGHTA; CDR2 reads FQGTGA. In DNA form, the CDR3 reads TGTGCCAGCAGAGCGGGGATAGGAGATACGCAGTATTTT. It specifies CASRAGIGDTQYF.

This clonotype was seen many times. The V call is TRBV7-3, the J call TRBJ1-2; 9 bases agree with TRBD1. The junction had 13 bases not matched to a gene; V was cut back by 7 bases and J by 4 bases. The CDR3 runs 16 residues. Germline CDR1 SGHTA, CDR2 FQGTGA. CDR3 nucleotides: TGTGCCAGCACCCCGGCAGCGGGACAGGGATCCTATGGCTACACCTTC. Its translation: CASTPAAGQGSYGYTF.

This clonotype occurred many times. The chain carries TRBV20-1 and TRBJ2-3; weak D call: TRBD2 (5 bases). The germline V gene has CDR1 DFQATT and CDR2 SNEGSKA (reference sequence). V dropped 0 bases and J dropped 3 bases, with 10 bases sitting between them. The CDR3 runs to 14 residues. In DNA form, the CDR3 reads TGCAGTGCTAGAGAGGGGAGCAGGACAGATACGCAGTATTTT. Its protein is CSAREGSRTDTQYF.

The genes are TRBV7-9 and TRBJ2-5; possible D gene TRBD1, 6 bases. V lost 5 bases and J lost 1, with 14 bases in between. Germline lookup yields CDR1 SEHNR and CDR2 FQNEAQ (reference sequence). This CDR3 region has 15 residues. CDR3 loop: CASSPRLGAQETQYF. The CDR3 bases are TGTGCCAGCAGCCCGCGCTTGGGGGCCCAAGAGACCCAGTACTTC.

This clonotype was found a few times. The chain's CDR3 is CASSFDREQYF. The CDR3 DNA reads as TGTGCCAGCAGCTTTGACCGGGAGCAGTACTTC. The chain recombines TRBV7-2 with TRBJ2-7; D ambiguous. V dropped 3 bases and J dropped 7 bases, with 7 bases sitting between them. CDR3 size: 11 residues. The germline V gene has CDR1 SGHTA and CDR2 FQGNSA.

V usage is TRBV7-2 and J usage is TRBJ2-3, with a possible D match to TRBD1 (6 bases). The germline gives CDR1 SGHTA, CDR2 FQGNSA. The CDR3 sequence is 12 residues long. The V and J ends lost 9 bases and 3 bases respectively, with 10 bases between them. This chain's CDR3 is CARRTGTDTQYF. DNA of the CDR3: TGTGCCAGGAGAACAGGGACAGATACGCAGTATTTT.

This clonotype appeared many times. V is TRBV4-1 and J is TRBJ1-2; D gene uncertain. Germline lookup yields CDR1 MGHRA and CDR2 YSYEKL. V was clipped by 0 bases and J by 6 bases, with 5 bases between them. The CDR3 runs 12 residues. The CDR3 protein is CASSQDLHGYTF. The CDR3 bases are TGCGCCAGCAGCCAAGATTTACATGGCTACACCTTC.

This clonotype was recorded at least ten times. The rearrangement links TRBV5-1 to TRBJ1-2; possible D gene TRBD1, 5 bases. Trimming shortened V by 6 bases and J by 8 bases, and 20 bases separated the two germline ends. The CDR3 runs to 14 residues. The germline V gene encodes CDR1 SGHRS and CDR2 YFSETQ. CDR3 residues: CASNPAGTSYGYTF. In nucleotides, the CDR3 is TGCGCCAGCAACCCGGCCGGGACTTCTTACGGCTACACCTTC.

This clonotype was detected a few times. The gene calls are TRBV20-1 and TRBJ1-2; D unclear. CDR3 size: 18 residues. Looked up from germline, CDR1 is DFQATT and CDR2 is SNEGSKA (reference sequence). The V end was cut by 1 base, the J end by 2 bases, with 23 bases between. CDR3 loop: CSARGRQWSEKLNYGYTF. The DNA for the CDR3 is TGCAGTGCTAGAGGTCGGCAGTGGAGTGAAAAACTCAACTATGGCTACACCTTC.

This clonotype occurred many times. This chain uses TRBV7-8 with TRBJ2-7; D gene ambiguous. Trimming cost V 3 bases and J 6 bases, with 9 bases left between them. The CDR3 extends over 12 amino acids. Germline CDR1 reads SGHVS; CDR2 reads FQNEAQ. The CDR3 DNA sequence: TGTGCCAGCAGCTTTTTTAGGGCCGAGCAGTACTTC. Its translation is CASSFFRAEQYF.

The chain joins TRBV3-1 to TRBJ1-1; D gene ambiguous. Trimming removed 3 bases at V and 10 bases at J, with 12 bases between. CDR1 and CDR2 (germline): LGHDT, YNNKEL (reference sequence). The CDR3 contains 12 residues. The CDR3 coding sequence is TGTGCCAGCAGCCACGGCCGGGCAGCAGCTTTCTTT. Protein: CASSHGRAAAFF.

This clonotype was counted between two and nine times. Just one base apart from a much larger clone, this may be a read error. As the CDR3 is not closed by the conserved phenylalanine or tryptophan, this likely results from a read error. The chain combines TRBV10-2 with TRBJ2-3; TRBD2 matches 10 bases. Germline V gene lookup returns CDR1 WSHSY and CDR2 SAAADI. Unmatched junction bases numbered 8, after V lost 3 bases and J lost 5 bases. The CDR3 loop spans 16 amino acids. The CDR3 protein is CASSDKSGGAEDTQYS. CDR3 nucleotides: TGCGCCAGCAGTGATAAAAGCGGGGGGGCCGAAGATACGCAGTATTCT.

This clonotype was seen many times. The chain couples TRBV20-1 to TRBJ1-1; D is uncertain. The CDR3 consists of 14 residues. Germline CDR1 DFQATT, CDR2 SNEGSKA (reference sequence). Trimming pared 1 base from V and 1 base from J, leaving 10 bases between. CDR3 protein: CSARAQPQNTEAFF. DNA of the CDR3: TGCAGTGCTAGAGCTCAACCTCAGAACACTGAAGCTTTCTTT.

In its sample, this clonotype was seen many times. The rearrangement joins TRBV7-6 to TRBJ1-4; a possible D gene is TRBD1 (5 bases). V lost 5 bases to trimming and J lost 5 bases, with 15 bases between them. There are 15 residues in the CDR3. CDR1 is SGHVS, CDR2 FNYEAQ, per germline. In nucleotides, the CDR3 is TGTGCCAGCAGCCATAGGGGCAGGCTAAATGAAAAACTGTTTTTT. The encoded protein is CASSHRGRLNEKLFF.

This clonotype was counted many times. The chain recombines TRBV20-1 with TRBJ2-2, with 7 bases identical to TRBD2. This CDR3 is built from 16 residues. V lost 0 bases and J lost 3; bases outside the gene matches: 7. The germline gives CDR1 DFQATT, CDR2 SNEGSKA (reference sequence). The CDR3 region is CSARDPGAGDTGELFF. As DNA, the CDR3 is TGCAGTGCTAGAGATCCCGGGGCGGGGGACACCGGGGAGCTGTTTTTT.

The J gene is TRBJ2-7, the V gene TRBV29-1; D may match TRBD1 or TRBD2 (5 bases each). The CDR3 covers 13 residues. Trimming took 6 bases from V and 7 from J, leaving 19 bases between them. Germline loops: CDR1 SQVTM, CDR2 ANQGSEA. CDR3 sequence reads: CSVNSGTLREQYF. In nucleotides, the CDR3 is TGCAGCGTGAATTCCGGGACCCTCAGGGAGCAGTACTTC.